The 8 T cell receptor beta chains reported below all come from one sample, sequenced in a study of blood T cell repertoires in COVID-19. Only in-frame clones appear in the TCRdb table, and some are missing; sequencing was by immunoSEQ multiplex PCR. This sample yields around 180,000 clones, of which roughly 83% are seen a single time; about 1.6% belongs to the top ten. The sample taken for sequencing was peripheral blood. Receptor source: a human donor in a cohort sampled during active COVID-19.

The chain couples TRBV7-2 to TRBJ2-1, with 14 bases lining up with TRBD2. The CDR3 loop spans 16 amino acids. In germline, CDR1 is SGHTA, CDR2 FQGNSA. V lost 5 bases, J lost 10 bases, and 10 bases stayed unmatched. Here the CDR3 DNA reads TGTGCCAGCAGCCCGCAGGGGGGACTAGCGGGAGAGGAGCAGTTCTTC. It translates to CASSPQGGLAGEEQFF. Filled out from reference TRBV7-2 and TRBJ2-1, the complete variable domain reads GAGVSQSPSNKVTEKGKDVELRCDPISGHTALYWYRQSLGQGLEFLIYFQGNSAPDKSGLPSDRFSAERTGGSVSTLTIQRTQQEDSAVYLCASSPQGGLAGEEQFFGPGTRLTVL.

The chain uses TRBV6-4 and TRBJ2-2; 7 positions match TRBD2. CDR1 is MRHNA and CDR2 is SNTAGT in the germline V gene. The CDR3 extends over 13 amino acids. V was clipped by 10 bases and J by 2 bases; unmatched bases: 4. In nucleotides, the CDR3 is TGTGCCACTGGGACTACAAACACCGGGGAGCTGTTTTTT. Translation: CATGTTNTGELFF.

The chain carries TRBV9 and TRBJ2-3; D gene uncertain. The CDR3 is 15 amino acids. Trimming took 1 base from V and 2 from J, leaving 11 bases between them. The germline gives CDR1 SGDLS, CDR2 YYNGEE. In nucleotides, the CDR3 is TGTGCCAGCAGCGTAAACTATCCCTCCACAGATACGCAGTATTTT. Amino acids: CASSVNYPSTDTQYF.

V gene TRBV5-1 combines with J gene TRBJ1-1, with TRBD1 matching 10 bases. The CDR3 is made up of 16 amino acids. The junction had 9 bases not matched to a gene; V was cut back by 4 bases and J by 3 bases. Germline V CDR1 and CDR2: SGHRS, YFSETQ. CDR3 DNA: TGCGCCAGCAGCCCCGGCACTGGACAGGGGGACACTGAAGCTTTCTTT. Translated: CASSPGTGQGDTEAFF.

V gene TRBV7-2 combines with J gene TRBJ1-4; weak D call: TRBD1 (5 bases). The V end lost 1 base, the J end lost 12 bases, and 9 bases lay between the germline ends. The CDR3 is 12 residues long. Per the germline V gene, CDR1 is SGHTA and CDR2 is FQGNSA. The CDR3 loop reads CASSLVGGELFF. The CDR3 DNA reads TGTGCCAGCAGCTTAGTGGGGGGAGAACTGTTTTTT.

The CDR3 reads CASSMGTQGYYGYTF. In DNA form, the CDR3 reads TGTGCCAGTAGTATGGGGACACAGGGATACTATGGCTACACCTTC. The chain couples TRBV19 to TRBJ1-2, with TRBD1 as a possible D gene (6 bases). Trimming shortened V by 3 bases and J by 3 bases, and 14 bases separated the two germline ends. Per germline, CDR1 LNHDA and CDR2 SQIVND (reference sequence). The CDR3 covers 15 residues. Full variable domain (missing parts from reference TRBV19 and TRBJ1-2): DGGITQSPKYLFRKEGQNVTLSCEQNLNHDAMYWYRQDPGQGLRLIYYSQIVNDFQKGDIAEGYSVSREKKESFPLTVTSAQKNPTAFYLCASSMGTQGYYGYTFGSGTRLTVV.

This chain connects TRBV6-5 to TRBJ1-1; D is possibly TRBD1 (6 bases). Germline V gene data show CDR1 as MNHEY and CDR2 as SVGAGI. Trimming left V 2 bases short and J 6 bases short, with 13 bases between. The CDR3 loop spans 14 amino acids. In nucleotides, the CDR3 is TGTGCCAGCAGTTACGGGGTCAGGGGCTCTGAAGCTTTCTTT. Residues: CASSYGVRGSEAFF.

This chain joins TRBV6-2 or TRBV6-3 and TRBJ2-7; 7 bases fit TRBD1. The CDR3 runs 15 residues. Per the germline V gene, CDR1 is MNHEY and CDR2 is SVGEGT. V gave up 2 bases and J gave up 4 bases; unmatched junction bases: 8. CDR3: CASSYPTGSGYEQYF. The CDR3 DNA reads TGTGCCAGCAGTTACCCGACAGGGAGTGGTTACGAGCAGTACTTC.